Following are 14 T cell receptor beta chains from one sample sequenced in a study of spatial heterogeneity in lung cancer. Using its own MiXCR run on the 5' RACE reads, TCRdb lists one record per CDR3 protein. The repertoire holds about 120,000 distinct CDR3 sequences, with 10% to 15% as singletons. This sample's time point: blood at routine non-recurrence follow-up after resection. Frozen PBMC, nontumor lung or tumor provided whole RNA, which was sequenced unsorted. Specimen: PBMCs, collected at follow-up. These TCRs come from a male donor with early-stage non-small cell lung cancer.

This clonotype was seen only a few times. V gene TRBV5-1 combines with J gene TRBJ2-7, with 7 positions matching TRBD1. V shed 4 bases, J shed 5 bases, and the junction held 12 bases outside the gene matches. Germline V gives CDR1 SGHRS, CDR2 YFSETQ. This CDR3 comprises 15 residues. The CDR3 loop is CASSTAPTGVDEQYF. The CDR3 DNA follows: TGCGCCAGCAGCACCGCACCTACAGGGGTAGACGAGCAGTACTTC.

The chain is built from TRBV9 and TRBJ1-1; 9 bases align to TRBD1. The germline V gene encodes CDR1 SGDLS and CDR2 YYNGEE. The CDR3 has 16 amino acids. After removal of 5 bases from V and 0 bases from J, the junction contained 8 bases not matched to a gene. CDR3 in amino acids: CASSWGQGGMNTEAFF. The CDR3 region has the DNA TGTGCCAGCAGTTGGGGACAGGGCGGAATGAACACTGAAGCTTTCTTT.

This clonotype was recorded at least ten times. The chain combines TRBV4-2 with TRBJ2-1; TRBD2 aligns across 8 bases. This CDR3 has 19 residues. Germline V gene lookup returns CDR1 LGHNA and CDR2 YNFKEQ. V trimming: 0 bases; J trimming: 3 bases; junction bases outside the gene matches: 13. CDR3 region: CASSQDPHWSGGNYNEQFF. The CDR3 DNA sequence: TGTGCCAGCAGCCAAGACCCCCATTGGAGCGGGGGCAACTACAATGAGCAGTTCTTC.

This clonotype has just a few counts. V gene TRBV20-1 combines with J gene TRBJ2-6; 8 nucleotides match TRBD1. V lost 5 bases, J lost 0 bases, and 6 bases stayed unmatched. Germline loops: CDR1 DFQATT, CDR2 SNEGSKA (reference sequence). This CDR3 spans 16 amino acids. CDR3 bases: TGCAGTGCTCACGGACAGGGCGCCTCTGGGGCCAACGTCCTGACTTTC. Protein: CSAHGQGASGANVLTF.

In this sample, this clonotype turned up many times. The gene calls are TRBV4-2 and TRBJ2-7; D remains unclear. The CDR3 covers 12 residues. V lost 0 bases and J 4 bases, leaving 4 bases between the germline ends. CDR1 and CDR2 from the germline V gene are LGHNA and YNFKEQ. CDR3 region: CASSQERYEQYF. CDR3 sequence (DNA): TGTGCCAGCAGCCAAGAGAGGTACGAGCAGTACTTC.

The rearrangement joins TRBV9 to TRBJ2-3; D is unresolved. CDR1 and CDR2 from the germline V gene are SGDLS and YYNGEE. This CDR3 spans 15 amino acids. Trimming removed 0 bases from V and 0 bases from J, with 8 bases in between. CDR3 region: CASSVATFSTDTQYF. DNA for the CDR3: TGTGCCAGCAGCGTAGCGACGTTTAGCACAGATACGCAGTATTTT.

This clonotype appeared many times. The rearrangement joins TRBV4-1 to TRBJ2-7, with D unresolved. The CDR3 spans 15 residues. V dropped 0 bases and J dropped 0 bases, with 9 bases sitting between them. Germline CDR1 and CDR2: MGHRA and YSYEKL. The CDR3 coding sequence is TGCGCCAGCAGCCAAGATTTGGTCTTCTCCTACGAGCAGTACTTC. This codes for CASSQDLVFSYEQYF.

This chain connects TRBV20-1 to TRBJ1-4; 9 bases map to TRBD1. After removal of 1 base from V and 8 bases from J, the junction contained 2 bases not matched to a gene. The CDR3 spans 13 residues. Germline loops: CDR1 DFQATT, CDR2 SNEGSKA (reference sequence). The CDR3 region is CSARGDREEKLFF. As DNA, the CDR3 is TGCAGTGCTAGAGGGGACAGGGAAGAAAAACTGTTTTTT.

This clonotype was seen ten or more times. The chain links TRBV29-1 to TRBJ1-1; 9 nucleotides agree with TRBD1. With V trimmed by 7 bases and J by 2 bases, 5 bases remained unmatched. Germline loops: CDR1 SQVTM, CDR2 ANQGSEA. CDR3 size: 13 residues. The CDR3 is CSAGQGINTEAFF. Here the CDR3 DNA reads TGCAGCGCAGGACAGGGGATCAACACTGAAGCTTTCTTT.

This rearrangement joins TRBV5-1 to TRBJ2-5; D unresolved. V lost 0 bases and J 0 bases, leaving 9 bases between the germline ends. This CDR3 has 15 residues. Germline V lookup: CDR1 SGHRS, CDR2 YFSETQ. The chain's CDR3 is CASSLAAPDQETQYF. The CDR3, as DNA: TGCGCCAGCAGCTTGGCAGCTCCAGACCAAGAGACCCAGTACTTC.

The table lists this clonotype with a few counts. This chain joins TRBV18 and TRBJ1-6; 7 nucleotides line up with TRBD1. After removal of 4 bases from V and 9 bases from J, the junction contained 9 bases not matched to a gene. The CDR3 is 15 residues long. CDR1 is KGHSH, CDR2 LQKENI, per germline. The CDR3 nucleotides read TGTGCCAGCTCACTCGGGACAGCAGGGAGTTCACCCCTCCACTTT. Translation gives CASSLGTAGSSPLHF.

The chain recombines TRBV20-1 with TRBJ1-1; D is unresolved. The V and J ends lost 6 bases and 5 bases respectively, with 10 bases between them. Germline CDR1 DFQATT, CDR2 SNEGSKA (reference sequence). The CDR3 has 11 residues. The CDR3 DNA reads as TGCAGTGCCCCGCCGGGGACTGAAGCTTTCTTT. Protein: CSAPPGTEAFF.

The V gene is TRBV6-2 or TRBV6-3, the J gene TRBJ2-6; D not certain. Germline CDR1 MNHEY, CDR2 SVGEGT. Trimming shortened V by 6 bases and J by 0 bases, and 12 bases separated the two germline ends. The CDR3 spans 16 residues. CDR3 in amino acids: CASSDMGSSGANVLTF. The CDR3 DNA follows: TGTGCCAGCAGCGATATGGGAAGCTCTGGGGCCAACGTCCTGACTTTC.

The J gene is TRBJ2-5, the V gene TRBV5-1; 12 bases are a match to TRBD2. The CDR3 is 16 residues long. Germline-derived CDR1 and CDR2 are SGHRS and YFSETQ. Trimming cost V 0 bases and J 2 bases; bases outside gene matches: 2. The CDR3 DNA reads TGCGCCAGCAGCTTGGTACTAGCGGGGGGACAAGAGACCCAGTACTTC. Protein sequence: CASSLVLAGGQETQYF.